This TCR beta chain was observed in a study of neoadjuvant anti-PD-1 for oral cavity cancer. On the study more broadly: Patients without progression received a fourth nivolumab dose around day 43, then surgical resection on days 50-56. General study results and limits: Only a few patients per response group were TCR-analyzed; validation needed.

The V end was cut by 5 bases, the J end by 0 bases, with 26 bases between. CDR3 length: 20 residues. Looked up from germline, CDR1 is MNHEY and CDR2 is SMNVEV (reference sequence). TCRdb's table, derived via immunoSEQ multiplex PCR, lists solely in-frame clones and lacks some. This sample has tens of thousands of clones, with 84% found just once. To note about this clone: Its antigen is still unknown.

The TCR sequence derives from a person aged 35 to 85 with oral cavity squamous cell carcinoma. The chain links TRBV27 to TRBJ2-4; D perhaps matches TRBD2 (5 bases). The sequenced sample was PBMCs, obtained before nivolumab (anti-PD-1) treatment. The CDR3 loop is CASSPSLGSTGLLAKNIQYF. The CDR3 DNA follows: TGTGCCAGCAGTCCCTCCCTGGGATCGACTGGACTCCTAGCCAAAAACATTCAGTACTTC.